The source of this T cell receptor (beta chain) is a study of identical twins. With respect to this clonotype: Its antigen remains unidentified.

A template switching step contributed a universal primer site, while unique molecular identifiers were present in the cDNA. TCRdb processed the 5' RACE reads anew with MiXCR; each CDR3 protein has one entry. In the table there are under 300,000 distinct CDR3 sequences, roughly 13% of which are singletons. CDR1 MNHEY and CDR2 SVGAGI come from the germline V gene. The length of the CDR3 is 17 residues. The junction had 6 bases not matched to a gene; V was cut back by 2 bases and J by 1 base. Points from the study as a whole: Twin sharing of out-of-frame TCR alpha was underestimated by models in monozygotic pairs. Beta out-of-frame sequences showed weaker excess twin sharing.

In addition, the sample was reused for a study of yellow fever vaccine responses in identical twins.

Sequenced material: memory (CD45RO+) T cells sorted from blood. This chain uses TRBV6-5 with TRBJ2-1; 9 bases map to TRBD2. The sequence was obtained from a woman between 18 and 29 years old in good health. DNA for the CDR3: TGTGCCAGCAGTTACGGTGCGGGGGGGCCGTCCTACAATGAGCAGTTCTTC. Its protein product is CASSYGAGGPSYNEQFF.